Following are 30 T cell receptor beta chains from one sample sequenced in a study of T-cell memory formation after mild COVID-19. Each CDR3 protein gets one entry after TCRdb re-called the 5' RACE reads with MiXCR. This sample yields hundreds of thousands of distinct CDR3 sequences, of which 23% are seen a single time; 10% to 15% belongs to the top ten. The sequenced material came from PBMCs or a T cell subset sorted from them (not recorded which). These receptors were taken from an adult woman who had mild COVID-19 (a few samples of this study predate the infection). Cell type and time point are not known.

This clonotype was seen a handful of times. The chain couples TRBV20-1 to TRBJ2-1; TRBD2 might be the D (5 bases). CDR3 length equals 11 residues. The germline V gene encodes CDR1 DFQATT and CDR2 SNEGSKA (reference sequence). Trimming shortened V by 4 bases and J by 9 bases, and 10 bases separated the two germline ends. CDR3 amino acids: CSATGSSEQFF. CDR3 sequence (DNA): TGCAGTGCTACTGGGAGTTCTGAGCAGTTCTTC.

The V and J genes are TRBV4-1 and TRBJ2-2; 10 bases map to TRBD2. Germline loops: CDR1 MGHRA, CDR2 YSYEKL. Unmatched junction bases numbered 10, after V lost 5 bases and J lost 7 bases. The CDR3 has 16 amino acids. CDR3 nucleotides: TGCGCCAGCAGCTTAGCGGGGGGCCCTGGGGGCGGGGAGCTGTTTTTT. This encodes CASSLAGGPGGGELFF.

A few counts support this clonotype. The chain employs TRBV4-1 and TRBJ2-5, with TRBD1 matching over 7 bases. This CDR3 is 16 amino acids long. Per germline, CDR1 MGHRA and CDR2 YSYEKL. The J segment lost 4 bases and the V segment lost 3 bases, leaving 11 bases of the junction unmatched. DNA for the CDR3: TGCGCCAGCAGCCACCCCTCGACAGGGATAGGAGAGACCCAGTACTTC. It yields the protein CASSHPSTGIGETQYF.

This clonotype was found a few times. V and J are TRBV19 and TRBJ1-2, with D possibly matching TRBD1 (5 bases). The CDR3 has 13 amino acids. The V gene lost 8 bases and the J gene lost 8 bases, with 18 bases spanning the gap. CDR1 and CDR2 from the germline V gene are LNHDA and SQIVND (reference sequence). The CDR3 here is CASAPRGSRGYTF. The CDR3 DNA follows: TGTGCCAGTGCCCCGCGGGGGAGTCGGGGCTACACCTTC.

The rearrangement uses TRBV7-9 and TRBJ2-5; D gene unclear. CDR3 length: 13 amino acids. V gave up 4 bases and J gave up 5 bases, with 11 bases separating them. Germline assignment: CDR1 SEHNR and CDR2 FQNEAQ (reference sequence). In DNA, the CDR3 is TGTGCCAGCAGCTCCACCCCCCGGGAGACCCAGTACTTC. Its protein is CASSSTPRETQYF.

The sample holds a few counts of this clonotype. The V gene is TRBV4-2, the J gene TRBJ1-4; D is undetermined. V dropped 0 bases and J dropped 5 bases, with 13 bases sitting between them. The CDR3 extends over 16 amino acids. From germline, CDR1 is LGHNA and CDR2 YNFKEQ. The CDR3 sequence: CASSQEGKGRNEKLFF. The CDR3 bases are TGTGCCAGCAGCCAAGAAGGGAAAGGGCGAAATGAAAAACTGTTTTTT.

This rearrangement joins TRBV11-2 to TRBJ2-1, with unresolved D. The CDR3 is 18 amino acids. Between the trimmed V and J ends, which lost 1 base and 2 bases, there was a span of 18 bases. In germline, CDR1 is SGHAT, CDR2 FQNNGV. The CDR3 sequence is CASSLAQPEEYAYNEQFF. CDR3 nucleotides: TGTGCCAGCAGCTTAGCTCAGCCCGAGGAGTATGCCTACAATGAGCAGTTCTTC.

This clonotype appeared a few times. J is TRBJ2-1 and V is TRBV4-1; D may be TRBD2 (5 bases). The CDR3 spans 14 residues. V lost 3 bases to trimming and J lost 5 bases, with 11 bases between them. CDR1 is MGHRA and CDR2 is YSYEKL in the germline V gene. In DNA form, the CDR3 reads TGCGCCAGCAGCCAGGAGGACCTGGACAATGAGCAGTTCTTC. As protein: CASSQEDLDNEQFF.

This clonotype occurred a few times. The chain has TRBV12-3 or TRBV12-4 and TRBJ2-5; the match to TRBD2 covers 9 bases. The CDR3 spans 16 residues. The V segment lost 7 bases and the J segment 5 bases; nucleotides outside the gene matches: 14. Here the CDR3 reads CASTGTSGPTRETQYF. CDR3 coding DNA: TGTGCCAGCACGGGTACTAGCGGGCCTACGAGGGAGACCCAGTACTTC.

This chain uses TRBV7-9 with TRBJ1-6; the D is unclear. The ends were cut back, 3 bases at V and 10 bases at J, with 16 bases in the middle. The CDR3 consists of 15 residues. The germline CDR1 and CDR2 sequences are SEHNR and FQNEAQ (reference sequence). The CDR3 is CASSLDSGGKSPLHF. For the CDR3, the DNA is TGTGCCAGCAGCTTGGACTCCGGAGGGAAGTCACCCCTCCACTTT.

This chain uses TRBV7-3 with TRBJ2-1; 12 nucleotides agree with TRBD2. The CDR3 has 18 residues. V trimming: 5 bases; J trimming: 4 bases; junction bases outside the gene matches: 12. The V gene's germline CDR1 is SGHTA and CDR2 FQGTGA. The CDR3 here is CASSPEALAGGHYNEQFF. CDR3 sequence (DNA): TGTGCCAGCAGCCCCGAAGCACTAGCGGGGGGCCATTACAATGAGCAGTTCTTC.

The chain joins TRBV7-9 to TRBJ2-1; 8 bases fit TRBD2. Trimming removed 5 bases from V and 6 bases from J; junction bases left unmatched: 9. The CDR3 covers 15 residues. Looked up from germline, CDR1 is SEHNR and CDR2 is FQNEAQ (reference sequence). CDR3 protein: CASSTGLAGLNEQFF. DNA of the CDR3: TGTGCCAGCAGCACCGGACTAGCAGGACTCAATGAGCAGTTCTTC.

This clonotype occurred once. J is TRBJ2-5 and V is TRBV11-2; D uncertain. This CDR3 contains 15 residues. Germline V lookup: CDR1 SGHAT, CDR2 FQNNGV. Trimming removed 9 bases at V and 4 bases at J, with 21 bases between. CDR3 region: CASRWRSSHLETQYF. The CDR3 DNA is TGTGCCAGTAGATGGCGATCCTCTCACCTAGAGACCCAGTACTTC.

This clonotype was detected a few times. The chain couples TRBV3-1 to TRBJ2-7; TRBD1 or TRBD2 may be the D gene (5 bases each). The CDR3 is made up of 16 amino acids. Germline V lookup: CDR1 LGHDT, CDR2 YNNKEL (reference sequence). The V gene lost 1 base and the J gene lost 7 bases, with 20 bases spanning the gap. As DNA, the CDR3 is TGTGCCAGCAGCCAAGGACTAAGACGGGGCCTTTGGGAGCAGTACTTC. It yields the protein CASSQGLRRGLWEQYF.

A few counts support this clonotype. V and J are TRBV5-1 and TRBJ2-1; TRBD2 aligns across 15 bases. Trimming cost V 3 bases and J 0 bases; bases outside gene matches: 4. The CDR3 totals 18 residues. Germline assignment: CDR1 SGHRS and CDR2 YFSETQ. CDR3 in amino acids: CASSYGLAGGNSYNEQFF. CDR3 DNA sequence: TGCGCCAGCAGCTATGGACTAGCGGGAGGGAACTCCTACAATGAGCAGTTCTTC.

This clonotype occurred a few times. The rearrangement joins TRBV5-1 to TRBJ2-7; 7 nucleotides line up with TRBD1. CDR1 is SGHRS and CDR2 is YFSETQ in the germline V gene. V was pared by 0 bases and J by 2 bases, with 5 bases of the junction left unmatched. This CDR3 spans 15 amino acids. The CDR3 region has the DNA TGCGCCAGCAGCTTGGACGGGACAGCAACCTACGAGCAGTACTTC. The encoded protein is CASSLDGTATYEQYF.

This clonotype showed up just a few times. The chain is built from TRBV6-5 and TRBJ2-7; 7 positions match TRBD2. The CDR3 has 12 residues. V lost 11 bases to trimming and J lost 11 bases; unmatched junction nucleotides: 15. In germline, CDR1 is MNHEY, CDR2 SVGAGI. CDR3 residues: CASRREVGQEYF. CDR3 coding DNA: TGTGCCTCCCGACGGGAGGTGGGGCAGGAGTACTTC.

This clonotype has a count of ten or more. In DNA form, the CDR3 reads TGTGCCAGCAGCGTGGGACCGTACAATGAGCAGTTCTTC. Protein: CASSVGPYNEQFF. The chain joins TRBV7-2 to TRBJ2-1, with D tentatively TRBD1 or TRBD2 (5 bases each). This CDR3 comprises 13 residues. The germline CDR1 and CDR2 sequences are SGHTA and FQGNSA. Trimming pared 5 bases from V and 4 bases from J, leaving 9 bases between.

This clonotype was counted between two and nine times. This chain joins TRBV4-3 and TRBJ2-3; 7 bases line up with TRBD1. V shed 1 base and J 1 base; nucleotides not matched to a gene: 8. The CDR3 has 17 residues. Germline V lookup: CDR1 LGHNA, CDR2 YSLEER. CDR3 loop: CASSQGMRTGGTDTQYF. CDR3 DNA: TGCGCCAGCAGCCAAGGGATGAGGACAGGTGGCACAGATACGCAGTATTTT.

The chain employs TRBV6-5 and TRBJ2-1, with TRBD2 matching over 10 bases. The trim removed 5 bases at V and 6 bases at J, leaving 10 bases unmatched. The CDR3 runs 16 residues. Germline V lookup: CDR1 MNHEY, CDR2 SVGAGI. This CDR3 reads CASSRIRTSGSNEQFF. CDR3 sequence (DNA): TGTGCCAGCAGTCGTATAAGGACTAGCGGTTCCAATGAGCAGTTCTTC.

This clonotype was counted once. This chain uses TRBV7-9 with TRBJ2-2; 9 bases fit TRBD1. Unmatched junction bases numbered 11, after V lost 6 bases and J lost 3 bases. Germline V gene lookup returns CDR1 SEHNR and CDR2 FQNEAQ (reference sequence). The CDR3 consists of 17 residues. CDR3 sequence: CASRISRDRDDTGELFF. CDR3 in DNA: TGTGCCAGCAGGATATCCCGGGACAGGGATGACACCGGGGAGCTGTTTTTT.

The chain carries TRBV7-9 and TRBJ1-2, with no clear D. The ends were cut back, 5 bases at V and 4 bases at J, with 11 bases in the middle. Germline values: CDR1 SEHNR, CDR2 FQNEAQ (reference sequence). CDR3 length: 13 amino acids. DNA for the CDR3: TGTGCCAGCAGCCCAGCTAGCCTCTATGGCTACACCTTC. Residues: CASSPASLYGYTF. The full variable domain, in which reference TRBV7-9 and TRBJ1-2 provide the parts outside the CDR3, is DTGVSQNPRHKITKRGQNVTFRCDPISEHNRLYWYRQTLGQGPEFLTYFQNEAQLEKSRLLSDRFSAERPKGSFSTLEIQRTEQGDSAMYLCASSPASLYGYTFGSGTRLTVV.

This chain's CDR3 is CASSPAGHGSDYF. DNA of the CDR3: TGCGCCAGCAGCCCTGCGGGGCACGGTTCGGATTACTTC. J is TRBJ2-4 and V is TRBV5-1; D is possibly TRBD2 (6 bases). With 4 bases removed from V and 16 bases from J, the gap between germline ends came to 21 bases. Germline CDR1 and CDR2: SGHRS and YFSETQ. The CDR3 has 13 amino acids.

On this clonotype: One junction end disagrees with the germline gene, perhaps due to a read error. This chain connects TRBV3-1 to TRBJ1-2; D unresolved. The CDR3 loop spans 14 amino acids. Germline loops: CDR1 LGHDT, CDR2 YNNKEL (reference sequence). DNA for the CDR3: TGTGCCAGCTGCCAAGGAACCGCGGCCGGTGGCTACACCTTC. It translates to CASCQGTAAGGYTF.

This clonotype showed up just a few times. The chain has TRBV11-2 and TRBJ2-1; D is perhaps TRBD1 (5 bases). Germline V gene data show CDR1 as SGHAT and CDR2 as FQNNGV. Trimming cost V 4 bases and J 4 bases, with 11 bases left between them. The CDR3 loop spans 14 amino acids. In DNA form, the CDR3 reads TGTGCCAGCAGCTCACCGTGGACATACAATGAGCAGTTCTTC. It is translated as CASSSPWTYNEQFF.

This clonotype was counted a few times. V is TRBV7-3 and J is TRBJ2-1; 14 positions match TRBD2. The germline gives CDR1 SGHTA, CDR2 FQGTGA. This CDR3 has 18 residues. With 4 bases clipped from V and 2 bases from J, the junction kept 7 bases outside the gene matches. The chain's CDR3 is CASSSMTSGRDTYNEQFF. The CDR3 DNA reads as TGTGCCAGCAGCTCCATGACTAGCGGGAGGGACACCTACAATGAGCAGTTCTTC. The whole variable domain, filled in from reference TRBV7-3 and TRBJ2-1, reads GAGVSQTPSNKVTEKGKYVELRCDPISGHTALYWYRQSLGQGPEFLIYFQGTGAADDSGLPNDRFFAVRPEGSVSTLKIQRTERGDSAVYLCASSSMTSGRDTYNEQFFGPGTRLTVL.

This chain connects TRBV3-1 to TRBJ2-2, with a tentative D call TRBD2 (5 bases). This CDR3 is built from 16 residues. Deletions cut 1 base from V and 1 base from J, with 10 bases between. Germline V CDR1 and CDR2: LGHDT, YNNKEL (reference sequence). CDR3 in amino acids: CASSQGRGWNTGELFF. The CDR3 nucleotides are TGTGCCAGCAGCCAAGGCCGCGGGTGGAACACCGGGGAGCTGTTTTTT.

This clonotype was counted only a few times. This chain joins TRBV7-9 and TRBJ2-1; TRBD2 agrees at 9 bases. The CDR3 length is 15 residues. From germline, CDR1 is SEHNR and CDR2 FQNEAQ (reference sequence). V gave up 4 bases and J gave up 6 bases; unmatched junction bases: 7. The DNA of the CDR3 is TGTGCCAGCAGCTCACAGGGGACTAGCTTCAATGAGCAGTTCTTC. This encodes CASSSQGTSFNEQFF.

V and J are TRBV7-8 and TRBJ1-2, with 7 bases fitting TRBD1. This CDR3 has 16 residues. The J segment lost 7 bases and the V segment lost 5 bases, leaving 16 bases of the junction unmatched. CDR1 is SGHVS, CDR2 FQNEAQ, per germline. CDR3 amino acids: CASSEKSTGDRGGYTF. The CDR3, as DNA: TGTGCCAGCAGCGAAAAGTCTACAGGGGATCGGGGTGGCTACACCTTC.

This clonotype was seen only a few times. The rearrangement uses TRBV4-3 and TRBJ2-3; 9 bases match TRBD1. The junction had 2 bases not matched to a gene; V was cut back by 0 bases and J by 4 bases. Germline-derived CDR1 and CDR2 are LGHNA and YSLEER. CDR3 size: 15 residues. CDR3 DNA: TGCGCCAGCAGCCAAGATTGGGACAGGGCAGATACGCAGTATTTT. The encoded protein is CASSQDWDRADTQYF.